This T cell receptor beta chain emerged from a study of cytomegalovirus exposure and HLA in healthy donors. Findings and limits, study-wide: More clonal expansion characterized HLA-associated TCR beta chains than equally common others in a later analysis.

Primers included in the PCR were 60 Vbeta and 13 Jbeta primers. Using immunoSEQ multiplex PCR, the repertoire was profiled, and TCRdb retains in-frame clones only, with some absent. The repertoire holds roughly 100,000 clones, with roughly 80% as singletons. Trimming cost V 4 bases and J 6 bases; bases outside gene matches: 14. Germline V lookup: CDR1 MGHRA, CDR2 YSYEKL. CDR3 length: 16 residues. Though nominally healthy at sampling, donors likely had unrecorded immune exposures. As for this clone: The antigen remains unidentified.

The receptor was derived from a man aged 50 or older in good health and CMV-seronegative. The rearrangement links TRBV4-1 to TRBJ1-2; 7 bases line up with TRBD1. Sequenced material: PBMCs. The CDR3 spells CASSPPGQPSGNGYTF. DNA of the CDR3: TGCGCCAGCAGCCCCCCGGGACAGCCGTCCGGAAATGGCTACACCTTC.